The entry below describes one TCR beta chain. Its antigen remains unidentified. The germline V and J ends were trimmed by 6 bases and 3 bases, with 5 bases remaining between them. The CDR3 covers 12 residues. These data originate in a study of T cell responses to AZD1222 COVID-19 vaccine. The protocol was immunoSEQ multiplex PCR, while the TCRdb copy is restricted to in-frame clones and leaves out a portion. The sample yields more than 110,000 clones, 93% seen once. Findings and limits, study-wide: In all cases, repertoires were sampled only after the peak T cell response. Reportedly, nearly half the spike-specific TCRs target unmutated variant regions.

Sample: peripheral blood, taken on day 0 of AZD1222 vaccination. The TCR was taken from an adult in good health. The chain employs TRBV12-3 or TRBV12-4 and TRBJ1-4; no reliable D call. This CDR3 reads CASRRPNEKLFF. CDR3 DNA sequence: TGTGCCAGCAGAAGGCCTAATGAAAAACTGTTTTTT.